What follows are 24 T cell receptor beta chains derived from one specimen sequenced in a study of vaccination and CD4 T cells after COVID-19 (dated 2022 in TCRdb). The library was prepared using PCR. For sequencing, an Illumina iSeq 100 was employed. At the Johns Hopkins FTIC core, DNA from the cultured CD4+ T cells underwent TCR sequencing with the Oncomine TCR Beta short-read assay. TCRdb reprocessing: public reads trimmed at Q25 with fastp, clones called with MiXCR, in-frame beta chains kept. When rows share a CDR3 protein, they turn into one entry using the most common DNA and genes. In all, the sample holds about 9,100 distinct CDR3 sequences, and 55% to 75% of those were seen once. Of the sample, around 12% is held by the ten largest clones. These TCRs are of unknown antigen specificity. What the treatment or condition label conveys for this sample: roughly 10-day PBMC culture with coronavirus spike peptide pools or control peptides (ViraFEST assay).

Material: cultured CD4+ T cells from blood, obtained after SARS-CoV-2 vaccination. The receptors come from a human donor with COVID-19.

The chain links TRBV19 to TRBJ2-5, with a tentative D call TRBD1 (5 bases). V gave up 7 bases and J gave up 2 bases, with 17 bases separating them. This CDR3 contains 15 residues. Per germline, CDR1 LNHDA and CDR2 SQIVND (reference sequence). This chain's CDR3 is CASKGLKSRQETQYF. CDR3 DNA sequence: TGTGCCAGTAAGGGGCTCAAATCGCGGCAAGAGACCCAGTACTTC. Combining the CDR3 with reference TRBV19 and TRBJ2-5 gives the whole variable domain DGGITQSPKYLFRKEGQNVTLSCEQNLNHDAMYWYRQDPGQGLRLIYYSQIVNDFQKGDIAEGYSVSREKKESFPLTVTSAQKNPTAFYLCASKGLKSRQETQYFGPGTRLLVL.

The chain combines TRBV7-6 with TRBJ1-1; D may be TRBD1 (5 bases). The CDR3 is 15 residues long. Germline values: CDR1 SGHVS, CDR2 FNYEAQ. The germline V and J ends were trimmed by 5 bases and 0 bases, with 13 bases remaining between them. Here the CDR3 DNA reads TGTGCCAGCAGCCCCGGGACGGTGATGAACACTGAAGCTTTCTTT. Protein product: CASSPGTVMNTEAFF.

The V call is TRBV9, the J call TRBJ1-1, with TRBD1 as a possible D gene (5 bases). Deletions cut 3 bases from V and 5 bases from J, with 5 bases between. Per germline, CDR1 SGDLS and CDR2 YYNGEE. CDR3 size: 11 residues. Here the CDR3 reads CASSAGTEAFF. In DNA form, the CDR3 reads TGTGCCAGCAGCGCAGGGACTGAAGCTTTCTTT.

The chain couples TRBV7-9 to TRBJ1-2; no definite D call. The germline V and J ends were trimmed by 7 bases and 8 bases, with 20 bases remaining between them. CDR3 length: 14 amino acids. Germline values: CDR1 SEHNR, CDR2 FQNEAQ (reference sequence). The CDR3 region has the DNA TGTGCCAGCACTTACTCCACCCCCTCCGAGGGCTACACCTTC. Its translation: CASTYSTPSEGYTF.

The CDR3 DNA is TGCGCCAGCAGCTTAAATCCGGACAGGGCGGGAGAGACCCAGTACTTC. Amino acid sequence: CASSLNPDRAGETQYF. This chain links TRBV5-1 with TRBJ2-5; 8 nucleotides agree with TRBD1. CDR3 length equals 16 residues. J gave up 4 bases and V 2 bases, and 10 bases lay outside the gene matches. The germline V gene has CDR1 SGHRS and CDR2 YFSETQ. Based on the CDR3 plus reference TRBV5-1 and TRBJ2-5, the full variable domain is KAGVTQTPRYLIKTRGQQVTLSCSPISGHRSVSWYQQTPGQGLQFLFEYFSETQRNKGNFPGRFSGRQFSNSRSEMNVSTLELGDSALYLCASSLNPDRAGETQYFGPGTRLLVL.

This clonotype was detected only a few times. V usage is TRBV5-1 and J usage is TRBJ2-7; 10 bases map to TRBD1. The CDR3 has 16 amino acids. CDR1 and CDR2 from the germline V gene are SGHRS and YFSETQ. V lost 4 bases to trimming and J lost 2 bases; unmatched junction nucleotides: 9. The CDR3 nucleotides are TGCGCCAGCAGCCTCTTCTCGGGACAGGGGACCTACGAGCAGTACTTC. The encoded protein is CASSLFSGQGTYEQYF.

The chain employs TRBV7-3 and TRBJ1-6, with a possible D match to TRBD1 (5 bases). V was trimmed by 5 bases and J by 2 bases, leaving 13 bases between them. The CDR3 length is 16 residues. CDR1 is SGHTA, CDR2 FQGTGA, per germline. The CDR3 region is CASSISRVAYNSPLHF. The CDR3 nucleotides read TGTGCCAGCAGCATAAGCAGGGTGGCCTATAATTCACCCCTCCACTTT.

This clonotype has just a few counts. The CDR3 sequence: CSAWTSGDPYEQYF. The CDR3 DNA follows: TGCAGTGCCTGGACTAGCGGGGACCCCTACGAGCAGTACTTC. This chain uses TRBV20-1 with TRBJ2-7, with 12 bases that match TRBD2. The CDR3 has 14 residues. Germline CDR1 reads DFQATT; CDR2 reads SNEGSKA (reference sequence). V lost 6 bases to trimming and J lost 2 bases; unmatched junction nucleotides: 5.

The chain combines TRBV29-1 with TRBJ1-3, with 7 bases identical to TRBD1. Trimming at V came to 7 bases and at J to 7 bases, leaving 13 bases not matched to a gene. CDR3 length: 14 residues. Germline V gene lookup returns CDR1 SQVTM and CDR2 ANQGSEA. CDR3 in amino acids: CSAMGDSFGNTIYF. CDR3 nucleotides: TGCAGCGCGATGGGGGACAGTTTCGGGAACACCATATATTTT.

The chain recombines TRBV24-1 with TRBJ2-1; D perhaps matches TRBD1 (5 bases). Germline assignment: CDR1 KGHDR and CDR2 SFDVKD. The CDR3 has 15 amino acids. With 3 bases removed from V and 6 bases from J, the gap between germline ends came to 14 bases. CDR3 protein: CATSDPTDPGNEQFF. Here the CDR3 DNA reads TGTGCCACCAGTGATCCGACAGACCCTGGCAATGAGCAGTTCTTC.

The chain couples TRBV6-4 to TRBJ2-5; no firm D call. Trimming took 6 bases from V and 5 from J, leaving 10 bases between them. Germline CDR1 and CDR2: MRHNA and SNTAGT. The CDR3 sequence is 12 residues long. CDR3 region: CASRTQLETQYF. The CDR3 region has the DNA TGTGCCAGCAGGACGCAGTTGGAGACCCAGTACTTC.

This chain connects TRBV24-1 to TRBJ2-5; D tentatively fits TRBD1 or TRBD2 (5 bases each). The V end was cut by 12 bases, the J end by 1 base, with 14 bases between. Germline values: CDR1 KGHDR, CDR2 SFDVKD. This CDR3 comprises 13 residues. The chain's CDR3 is CAASDGAQETQYF. In nucleotides, the CDR3 is TGTGCCGCTTCGGACGGGGCCCAAGAGACCCAGTACTTC.

The V and J genes are TRBV6-5 and TRBJ1-2; D unresolved. The V and J ends lost 1 base and 2 bases respectively, with 5 bases between them. The CDR3 totals 13 residues. Germline V gene sequence: CDR1 MNHEY, CDR2 SVGAGI. The CDR3 DNA is TGTGCCAGCAGTTACTACTCGAACTATGGCTACACCTTC. It codes for CASSYYSNYGYTF.

The genes are TRBV19 and TRBJ1-5; the D is unclear. The CDR3 spans 13 residues. Trimming took 5 bases from V and 11 from J, leaving 16 bases between them. CDR1 is LNHDA, CDR2 SQIVND, per germline (reference sequence). The CDR3 loop reads CASSSSSQEAQHF. The CDR3 nucleotides are TGTGCCAGTAGTTCCTCCAGTCAAGAGGCCCAGCATTTT.

The gene calls are TRBV20-1 and TRBJ1-5, with D possibly matching TRBD1 (6 bases). Trimming took off 3 bases at V and 3 bases at J, with 15 bases between the two ends. CDR3 length: 15 residues. In germline, CDR1 is DFQATT, CDR2 SNEGSKA (reference sequence). The CDR3 is CSASVRGEFNQPQHF. Written as DNA, the CDR3 is TGCAGTGCTAGTGTCAGGGGCGAGTTCAATCAGCCCCAGCATTTT.

The chain combines TRBV6-1 with TRBJ2-1; the D gene could be TRBD1 or TRBD2 (5 bases each). The CDR3 runs 13 residues. Trimming left V 6 bases short and J 0 bases short, with 6 bases between. The germline CDR1 and CDR2 sequences are MNHNS and SASEGT. The CDR3 DNA is TGTGCCAGCAGCGGGGCCTCCTACAATGAGCAGTTCTTC. This gives the protein CASSGASYNEQFF.

The chain recombines TRBV7-9 with TRBJ1-2; tentatively, D is TRBD1 (5 bases). Trimming took off 4 bases at V and 4 bases at J, with 13 bases between the two ends. The CDR3 covers 14 residues. Germline-derived CDR1 and CDR2 are SEHNR and FQNEAQ (reference sequence). The CDR3 region has the DNA TGTGCCAGCAGCTATACTGACAGCGGCTATGGCTACACCTTC. Protein: CASSYTDSGYGYTF. The full variable domain, rest sourced from reference TRBV7-9 and TRBJ1-2, is DTGVSQNPRHKITKRGQNVTFRCDPISEHNRLYWYRQTLGQGPEFLTYFQNEAQLEKSRLLSDRFSAERPKGSFSTLEIQRTEQGDSAMYLCASSYTDSGYGYTFGSGTRLTVV.

This clonotype was counted only a few times. J is TRBJ1-6 and V is TRBV6-1, with D possibly being TRBD1 (6 bases). The V gene lost 7 bases and the J gene lost 0 bases, with 10 bases spanning the gap. Per germline, CDR1 MNHNS and CDR2 SASEGT. The CDR3 length is 15 residues. CDR3 loop: CASIPDSSYNSPLHF. DNA of the CDR3: TGTGCCAGCATACCGGACAGCTCCTATAATTCACCCCTCCACTTT.

The genes are TRBV25-1 and TRBJ1-2; possibly TRBD1 for D (5 bases). V gave up 2 bases and J gave up 4 bases, with 11 bases separating them. Germline V lookup: CDR1 MGHDK, CDR2 SYGVNS. CDR3 size: 14 residues. In nucleotides, the CDR3 is TGTGCCAGCAGTGAACGGGGGGAACGCTATGGCTACACCTTC. It is translated as CASSERGERYGYTF.

This chain uses TRBV20-1 with TRBJ2-5, with D maybe TRBD1 (6 bases). Per germline, CDR1 DFQATT and CDR2 SNEGSKA (reference sequence). The CDR3 is 15 amino acids. Trimming stripped 0 bases from V and 5 bases from J, with 16 bases between. CDR3: CSARDPGHLQETQYF. DNA for the CDR3: TGCAGTGCTAGAGACCCGGGACACCTACAGGAGACCCAGTACTTC.

The genes are TRBV20-1 and TRBJ2-7; 9 bases map to TRBD2. The germline gives CDR1 DFQATT, CDR2 SNEGSKA (reference sequence). Trimming cost V 0 bases and J 3 bases; bases outside gene matches: 9. This CDR3 contains 16 residues. The CDR3 region is CSARDIRAGGHYEQYF. Written as DNA, the CDR3 is TGCAGTGCTAGAGATATTAGGGCGGGGGGGCACTACGAGCAGTACTTC.

V usage is TRBV7-2 and J usage is TRBJ1-1; TRBD1 agrees at 7 bases. This CDR3 comprises 14 residues. The junction had 6 bases not matched to a gene; V was cut back by 7 bases and J by 1 base. Germline lookup yields CDR1 SGHTA and CDR2 FQGNSA. The CDR3 sequence: CASMLGGSNTEAFF. CDR3 coding DNA: TGTGCCAGCATGCTAGGGGGCTCGAACACTGAAGCTTTCTTT.

The rearrangement links TRBV20-1 to TRBJ2-2; no clear D gene. Trimming pared 5 bases from V and 1 base from J, leaving 8 bases between. The CDR3 has 13 residues. Germline CDR1 reads DFQATT; CDR2 reads SNEGSKA (reference sequence). CDR3 sequence (DNA): TGCAGTGCTTGGCTGGTGAACACCGGGGAGCTGTTTTTT. Protein product: CSAWLVNTGELFF.

This clonotype was seen a few times. The rearrangement joins TRBV11-2 to TRBJ2-7, with 8 bases lining up with TRBD1. CDR1 and CDR2 (germline): SGHAT, FQNNGV. The CDR3 has 15 amino acids. V lost 6 bases to trimming and J lost 6 bases; unmatched junction nucleotides: 13. CDR3 sequence (DNA): TGTGCCAGCAGGACACTCAGGGGGCGAGCCATCGAGCAGTACTTC. This gives the protein CASRTLRGRAIEQYF.